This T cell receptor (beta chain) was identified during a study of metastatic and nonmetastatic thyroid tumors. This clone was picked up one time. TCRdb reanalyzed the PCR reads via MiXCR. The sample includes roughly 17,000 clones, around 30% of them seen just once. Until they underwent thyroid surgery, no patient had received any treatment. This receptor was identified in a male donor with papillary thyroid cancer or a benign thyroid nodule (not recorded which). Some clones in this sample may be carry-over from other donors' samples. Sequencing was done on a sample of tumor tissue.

The CDR3 region is CSARDSGGPTGELFF. Written as DNA, the CDR3 is TGCAGTGCTAGAGATTCGGGAGGGCCCACCGGGGAGCTGTTTTTT. This chain joins TRBV20-1 and TRBJ2-2; 8 bases map to TRBD2. The germline CDR1 and CDR2 sequences are DFQATT and SNEGSKA (reference sequence). This CDR3 has 15 amino acids. J gave up 4 bases and V 0 bases, and 4 bases lay outside the gene matches.